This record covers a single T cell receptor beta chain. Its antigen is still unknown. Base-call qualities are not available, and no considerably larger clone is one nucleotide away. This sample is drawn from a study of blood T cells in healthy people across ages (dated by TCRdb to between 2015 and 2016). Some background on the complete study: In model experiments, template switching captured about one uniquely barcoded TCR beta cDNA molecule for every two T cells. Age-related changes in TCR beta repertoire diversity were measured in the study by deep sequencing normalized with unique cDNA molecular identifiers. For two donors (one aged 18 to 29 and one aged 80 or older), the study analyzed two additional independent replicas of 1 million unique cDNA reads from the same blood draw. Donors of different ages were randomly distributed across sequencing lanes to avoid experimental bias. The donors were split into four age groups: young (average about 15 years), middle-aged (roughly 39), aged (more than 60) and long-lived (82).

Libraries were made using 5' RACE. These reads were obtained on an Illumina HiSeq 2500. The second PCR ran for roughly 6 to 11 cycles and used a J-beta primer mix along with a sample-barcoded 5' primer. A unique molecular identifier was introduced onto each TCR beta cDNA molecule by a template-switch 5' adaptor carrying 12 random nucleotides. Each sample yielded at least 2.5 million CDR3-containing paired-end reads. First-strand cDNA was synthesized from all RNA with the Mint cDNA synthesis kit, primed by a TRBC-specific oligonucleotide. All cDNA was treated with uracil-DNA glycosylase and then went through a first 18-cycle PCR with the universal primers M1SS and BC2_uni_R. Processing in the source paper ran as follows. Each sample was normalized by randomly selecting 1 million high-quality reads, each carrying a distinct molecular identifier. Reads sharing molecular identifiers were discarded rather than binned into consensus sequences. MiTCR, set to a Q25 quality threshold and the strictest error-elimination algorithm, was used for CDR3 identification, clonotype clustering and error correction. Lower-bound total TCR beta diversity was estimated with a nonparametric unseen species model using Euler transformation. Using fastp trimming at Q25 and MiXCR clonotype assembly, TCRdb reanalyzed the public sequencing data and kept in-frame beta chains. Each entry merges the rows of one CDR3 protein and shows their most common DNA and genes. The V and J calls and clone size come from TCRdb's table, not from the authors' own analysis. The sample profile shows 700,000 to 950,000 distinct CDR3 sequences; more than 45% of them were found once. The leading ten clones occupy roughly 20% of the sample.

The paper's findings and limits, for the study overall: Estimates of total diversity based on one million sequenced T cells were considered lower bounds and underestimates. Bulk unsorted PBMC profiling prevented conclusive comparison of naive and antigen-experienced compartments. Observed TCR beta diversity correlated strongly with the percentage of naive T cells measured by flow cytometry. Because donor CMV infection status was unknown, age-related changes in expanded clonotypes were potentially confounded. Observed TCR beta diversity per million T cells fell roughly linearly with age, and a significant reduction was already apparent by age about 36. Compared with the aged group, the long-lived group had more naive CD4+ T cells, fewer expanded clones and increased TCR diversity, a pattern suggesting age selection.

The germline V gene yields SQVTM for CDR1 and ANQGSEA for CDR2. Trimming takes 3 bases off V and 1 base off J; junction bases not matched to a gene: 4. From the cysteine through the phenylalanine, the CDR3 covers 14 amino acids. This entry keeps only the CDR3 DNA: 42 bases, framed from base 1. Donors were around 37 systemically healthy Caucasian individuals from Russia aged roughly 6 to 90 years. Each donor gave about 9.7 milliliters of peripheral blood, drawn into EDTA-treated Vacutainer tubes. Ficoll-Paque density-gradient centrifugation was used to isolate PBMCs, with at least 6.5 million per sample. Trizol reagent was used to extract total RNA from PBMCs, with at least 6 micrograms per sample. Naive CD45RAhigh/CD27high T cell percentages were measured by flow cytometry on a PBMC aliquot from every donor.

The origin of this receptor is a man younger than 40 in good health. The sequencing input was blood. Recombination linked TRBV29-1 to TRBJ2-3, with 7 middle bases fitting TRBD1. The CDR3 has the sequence CSVDLQGGTDTQYF. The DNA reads TGCAGCGTTGATCTGCAGGGGGGCACAGATACGCAGTATTTT.